These 11 T cell receptor beta chains were all obtained from the same sample, sequenced in a study of T-cell memory formation after mild COVID-19. TCRdb re-analysed the 5' RACE reads in MiXCR, keeping a single row per CDR3 protein. Found here are about 350,000 distinct CDR3 sequences, 12% to 15% of them singletons; the top ten hold 20% to 25%. Source material: PBMCs or a T cell subset sorted from them (not recorded which). These receptors were taken from a man in his late teens or twenties who had mild COVID-19 (a few samples of this study predate the infection). Cell type and time point are not known.

This clonotype was seen at least ten times. This chain links TRBV7-3 with TRBJ2-5; D may be TRBD2 (5 bases). Trimming shortened V by 2 bases and J by 9 bases, and 10 bases separated the two germline ends. Germline lookup yields CDR1 SGHTA and CDR2 FQGTGA. This CDR3 has 12 residues. The CDR3 DNA reads TGTGCCAGCAGCTTATTAACCGGGGCCCAGTACTTC. This encodes CASSLLTGAQYF. The full variable domain, with the rest looked up from reference TRBV7-3 and TRBJ2-5, is GAGVSQTPSNKVTEKGKYVELRCDPISGHTALYWYRQSLGQGPEFLIYFQGTGAADDSGLPNDRFFAVRPEGSVSTLKIQRTERGDSAVYLCASSLLTGAQYFGPGTRLLVL.

The chain recombines TRBV27 with TRBJ2-7, with TRBD1 identical over 9 bases. Losses at the gene ends were 5 bases for V and 3 bases for J; bases not matched to a gene: 17. This CDR3 contains 18 residues. Germline-derived CDR1 and CDR2 are MNHEY and SMNVEV (reference sequence). CDR3 residues: CASSPTGQGSAEVYEQYF. CDR3 sequence (DNA): TGTGCCAGCAGTCCGACGGGACAGGGTTCAGCGGAGGTCTACGAGCAGTACTTC.

This clonotype showed up just a few times. The rearrangement links TRBV6-5 to TRBJ2-7; 9 nucleotides line up with TRBD1. Germline V lookup: CDR1 MNHEY, CDR2 SVGAGI. Unmatched junction bases numbered 5, after V lost 5 bases and J lost 6 bases. The CDR3 runs 13 residues. This CDR3 reads CASSAGTGREQYV. CDR3 nucleotides: TGTGCCAGCAGTGCCGGGACAGGGCGCGAGCAGTACGTC.

The chain is built from TRBV5-1 and TRBJ2-7, with TRBD1 as a possible D gene (6 bases). The CDR3 has 14 residues. CDR1 is SGHRS, CDR2 YFSETQ, per germline. Trimming removed 0 bases at V and 5 bases at J, with 12 bases between. For the CDR3, the DNA is TGCGCCAGCAGCTTGGCCGGCAGGGGAGACGAGCAGTACTTC. Translation gives CASSLAGRGDEQYF. Using reference TRBV5-1 and TRBJ2-7 for the parts outside the CDR3, the full variable domain is KAGVTQTPRYLIKTRGQQVTLSCSPISGHRSVSWYQQTPGQGLQFLFEYFSETQRNKGNFPGRFSGRQFSNSRSEMNVSTLELGDSALYLCASSLAGRGDEQYFGPGTRLTVT.

The chain has TRBV7-3 and TRBJ1-2; TRBD1 matches at 7 bases. Germline-derived CDR1 and CDR2 are SGHTA and FQGTGA. Losses at the gene ends were 5 bases for V and 0 bases for J; bases not matched to a gene: 6. The CDR3 totals 15 residues. As DNA, the CDR3 is TGTGCCAGCAGCCCTGGGGGACAGACTAACTATGGCTACACCTTC. Translated: CASSPGGQTNYGYTF.

This sequence joins TRBV19 and TRBJ2-2; D is uncertain. The CDR3 has 15 residues. In germline, CDR1 is LNHDA, CDR2 SQIVND (reference sequence). Trimming pared 7 bases from V and 0 bases from J, leaving 12 bases between. CDR3 sequence: CASTARPANTGELFF. The CDR3 DNA reads as TGTGCCAGTACCGCCCGGCCCGCGAACACCGGGGAGCTGTTTTTT.

The genes are TRBV5-1 and TRBJ2-5; no clear D. V was cut by 0 bases and J by 5 bases, with 20 bases left in between. This CDR3 has 17 residues. Germline CDR1 reads SGHRS; CDR2 reads YFSETQ. This CDR3 reads CASSLAWAVPDGETQYF. Here the CDR3 DNA reads TGCGCCAGCAGCTTGGCGTGGGCCGTCCCAGATGGGGAGACCCAGTACTTC. Combining the CDR3 with reference TRBV5-1 and TRBJ2-5 gives the whole variable domain KAGVTQTPRYLIKTRGQQVTLSCSPISGHRSVSWYQQTPGQGLQFLFEYFSETQRNKGNFPGRFSGRQFSNSRSEMNVSTLELGDSALYLCASSLAWAVPDGETQYFGPGTRLLVL.

This clonotype showed up many times. Here the CDR3 DNA reads TGTGCCAGCAGCCTCACACGGTACAATGAGCAGTTCTTC. Translating it yields CASSLTRYNEQFF. The chain couples TRBV4-2 to TRBJ2-1; no firm D call. The CDR3 contains 13 residues. Trimming cost V 4 bases and J 4 bases, with 8 bases left between them. The germline gives CDR1 LGHNA, CDR2 YNFKEQ.

This chain connects TRBV20-1 to TRBJ1-5; D possibly corresponds to TRBD1 (5 bases). The CDR3 contains 15 residues. CDR1 and CDR2 from the germline V gene are DFQATT and SNEGSKA (reference sequence). Deletions cut 3 bases from V and 6 bases from J, with 18 bases between. CDR3 in DNA: TGCAGTGCTAGCTCACCAGGGTCATTAGGTCAGCCCCAGCATTTT. It codes for CSASSPGSLGQPQHF.

This clonotype was seen ten or more times. The chain links TRBV7-2 to TRBJ2-2; D gene ambiguous. The germline V gene has CDR1 SGHTA and CDR2 FQGNSA. This CDR3 is 15 amino acids long. The V and J ends lost 5 bases and 0 bases respectively, with 10 bases between them. CDR3 nucleotides: TGTGCCAGCAGCCCACCGTGGGCGAACACCGGGGAGCTGTTTTTT. It codes for CASSPPWANTGELFF. The complete variable domain, with remaining parts taken from reference TRBV7-2 and TRBJ2-2, reads GAGVSQSPSNKVTEKGKDVELRCDPISGHTALYWYRQSLGQGLEFLIYFQGNSAPDKSGLPSDRFSAERTGGSVSTLTIQRTQQEDSAVYLCASSPPWANTGELFFGEGSRLTVL.

This clonotype turned up a few times. The chain has TRBV3-1 and TRBJ2-1, with D unresolved. Per germline, CDR1 LGHDT and CDR2 YNNKEL (reference sequence). The CDR3 length is 15 residues. V was trimmed by 0 bases and J by 9 bases, leaving 15 bases between them. The DNA of the CDR3 is TGTGCCAGCAGCCAAGATAACGTGCAGGTCGGTGAGCAGTTCTTC. As protein: CASSQDNVQVGEQFF.